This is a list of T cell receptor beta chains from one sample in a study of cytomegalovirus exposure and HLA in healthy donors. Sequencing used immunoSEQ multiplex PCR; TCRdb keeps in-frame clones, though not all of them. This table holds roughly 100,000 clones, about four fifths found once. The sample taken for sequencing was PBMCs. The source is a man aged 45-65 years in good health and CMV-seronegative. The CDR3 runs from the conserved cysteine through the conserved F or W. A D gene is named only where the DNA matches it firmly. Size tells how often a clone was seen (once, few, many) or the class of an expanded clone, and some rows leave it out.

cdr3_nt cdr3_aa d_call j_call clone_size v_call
TGTGCCAGCAGCACGGGACAGGGAGCGGACGAGCAGTACTTC CASSTGQGADEQYF TRBD1 TRBJ2-7 . TRBV6-1
TGTGCCAGCAGCCCACACGACGGGACTAGCCGGAGCACAGATACGCAGTATTTT CASSPHDGTSRSTDTQYF TRBD2 TRBJ2-3 . TRBV7-8
TGTGCCAGCAGTGAAGGCAGGGAAGAGACCCAGTACTTC CASSEGREETQYF . TRBJ2-5 . TRBV2
TGCGCCAGCAGCTTGGGCAGCCAGGGAACTGAAGCTTTCTTT CASSLGSQGTEAFF . TRBJ1-1 . TRBV5-1
TGTGCCAGCAGTTTTGGAGGCGAGAACACTGAAGCTTTCTTT CASSFGGENTEAFF . TRBJ1-1 few TRBV27
TGTGCCAGCAGCCTCCTTGGGGGCCTTACTGGAAACACCATATATTTT CASSLLGGLTGNTIYF . TRBJ1-3 . TRBV7-2
TGTGCCAGCAGCTTGACAGGGTTAGGTGAAAAACTGTTTTTT CASSLTGLGEKLFF TRBD1 TRBJ1-4 few TRBV27
TGTGCCAGTAGACCAACAGGGACCTATGGCTACACCTTC CASRPTGTYGYTF . TRBJ1-2 . TRBV19
TGTTCCAGCAGCTTAGGGTCGGGGGGGGCCTCCTATGGCTACACCTTC CSSSLGSGGASYGYTF . TRBJ1-2 . TRBV7-9
TGTGCCAGCAGCCCTGGACAGACAACTAATGAAAAACTGTTTTTT CASSPGQTTNEKLFF . TRBJ1-4 . TRBV7-2
TGTGCCAGCAGCGTAGCCTTTGGGCCCCCCTCTGGAAACACCATATATTTT CASSVAFGPPSGNTIYF . TRBJ1-3 . TRBV9
TGTGCCACCAGCTCAAACTCTGGAAACACCATATATTTT CATSSNSGNTIYF . TRBJ1-3 . TRBV15
TGTGCCAGCAGTGCCCAGACAGGGTTCTATGGCTACACCTTC CASSAQTGFYGYTF TRBD1 TRBJ1-2 . TRBV2
TGTGCCAGCAGCCAAGGAATAATCCCGTGGCGGGAAAAACTGTTTTTT CASSQGIIPWREKLFF . TRBJ1-4 . TRBV14
TGCAGCGTAGATGACAGGGGGAACACTGAAGCTTTCTTT CSVDDRGNTEAFF TRBD1 TRBJ1-1 medium-sized TRBV29-1
TGTGCCAGCAGCTTGTCAAATTCACCCCTCCACTTT CASSLSNSPLHF . TRBJ1-6 once TRBV7-2
TGTGCCAGCAGCCAGGACCGACAGTTAGATGGCTACACCTTC CASSQDRQLDGYTF . TRBJ1-2 . TRBV4-2
TGTGCCAGCAGAGGGACTAGCGGGGTCACAGATACGCAGTATTTT CASRGTSGVTDTQYF TRBD2 TRBJ2-3 . TRBV6-1
TGTGCCAGCAGCCCCCTAACCGGGACAGGGGATACCGGGGAGCTGTTTTTT CASSPLTGTGDTGELFF TRBD1 TRBJ2-2 . TRBV13
TGCAGTGCTAGAGAGAGAACTGAAGCTTTCTTT CSARERTEAFF . TRBJ1-1 . TRBV20-1
TGTGCCTGGAGCGTCACAGGGGGGACCCAGTACTTC CAWSVTGGTQYF TRBD1 TRBJ2-5 . TRBV30
TGCGCCAGCAGGGGTAGCGGATGGGAGAATGAGCAGTTCTTC CASRGSGWENEQFF . TRBJ2-1 few TRBV5-1
TGTGCCATCAGTGAAGGGACACCCAACTATGGCTACACCTTC CAISEGTPNYGYTF . TRBJ1-2 . TRBV10-3
TGCGCCAGCAGCCAAGATCGAGAGGGGGCTAATGGCTACACCTTC CASSQDREGANGYTF TRBD1 TRBJ1-2 . TRBV4-1
TGTGCCAGCAGCTTAGGTCGCCAGCGTTACAATGAGCAGTTCTTC CASSLGRQRYNEQFF . TRBJ2-1 . TRBV7-9
TGTGCCAGCAGCTTAATGAGCAGGGCCCGGAGGGCTGAAGCTTTCTTT CASSLMSRARRAEAFF . TRBJ1-1 . TRBV7-3
TGCGCCAGCAGCCAACCACCGAGTCGCGGTACTGGGGCCAACGTCCTGACTTTC CASSQPPSRGTGANVLTF . TRBJ2-6 . TRBV4-3
TGCGCCAGCAGCTTGGAGGCTAGCGGGGGCGATGAGCAGTTCTTC CASSLEASGGDEQFF TRBD2 TRBJ2-1 . TRBV5-1
TGCAGCGTTGATACAGAGAACACCGGGGAGCTGTTTTTT CSVDTENTGELFF . TRBJ2-2 . TRBV29-1
TGTGCCAGCAGCTCATCAGGGTATGGCTACACCTTC CASSSSGYGYTF . TRBJ1-2 . TRBV7-2